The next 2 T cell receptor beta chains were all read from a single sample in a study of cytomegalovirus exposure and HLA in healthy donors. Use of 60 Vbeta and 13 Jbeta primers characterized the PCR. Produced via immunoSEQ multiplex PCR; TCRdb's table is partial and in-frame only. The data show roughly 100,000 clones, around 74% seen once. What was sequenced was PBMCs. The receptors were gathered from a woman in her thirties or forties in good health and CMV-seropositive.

The CDR3 bases are TGTGCCAGCACCGGGACTGCACAGACAGATACGCAGTATTTT. This encodes CASTGTAQTDTQYF. V gene TRBV6-1 combines with J gene TRBJ2-3; the D gene is possibly TRBD2 (6 bases). V was trimmed by 7 bases and J by 3 bases, leaving 14 bases between them. This CDR3 comprises 14 residues. In germline, CDR1 is MNHNS, CDR2 SASEGT.

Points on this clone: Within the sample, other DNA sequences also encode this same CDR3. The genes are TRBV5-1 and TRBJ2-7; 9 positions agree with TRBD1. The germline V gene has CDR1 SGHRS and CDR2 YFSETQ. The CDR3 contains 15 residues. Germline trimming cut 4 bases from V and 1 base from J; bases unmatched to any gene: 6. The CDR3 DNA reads TGCGCCAGCAGCGGGACAGGGTTGAGGTCCTACGAGCAGTACTTC. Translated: CASSGTGLRSYEQYF.